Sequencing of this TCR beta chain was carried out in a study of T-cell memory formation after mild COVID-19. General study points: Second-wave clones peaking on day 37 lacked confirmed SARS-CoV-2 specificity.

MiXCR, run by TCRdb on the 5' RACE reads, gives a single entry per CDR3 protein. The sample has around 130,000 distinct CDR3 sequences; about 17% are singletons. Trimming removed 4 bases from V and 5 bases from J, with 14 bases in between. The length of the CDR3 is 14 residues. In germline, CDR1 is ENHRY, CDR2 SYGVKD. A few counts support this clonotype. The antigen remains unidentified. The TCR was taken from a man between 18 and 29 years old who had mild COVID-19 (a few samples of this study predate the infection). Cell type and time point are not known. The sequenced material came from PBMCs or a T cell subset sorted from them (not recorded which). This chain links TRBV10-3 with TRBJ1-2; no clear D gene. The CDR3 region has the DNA TGTGCCATCAGTGGTGTCGGTCGGCGATATGGCTACACCTTC. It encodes CAISGVGRRYGYTF.